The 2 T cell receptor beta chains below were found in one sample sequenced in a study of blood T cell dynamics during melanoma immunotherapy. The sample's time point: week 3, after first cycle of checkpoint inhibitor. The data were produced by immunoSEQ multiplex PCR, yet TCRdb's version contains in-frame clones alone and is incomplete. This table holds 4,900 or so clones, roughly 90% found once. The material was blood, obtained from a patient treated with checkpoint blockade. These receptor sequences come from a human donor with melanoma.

The CDR3 DNA reads as TGTGCCATCTCCGGGACAGGCGGAACAAACACTGAAGCTTTCTTT. This sequence encodes CAISGTGGTNTEAFF. The rearrangement links TRBV10-3 to TRBJ1-1; 8 nucleotides agree with TRBD1. This CDR3 region has 15 residues. V was clipped by 8 bases and J by 2 bases; unmatched bases: 10. Germline loops: CDR1 ENHRY, CDR2 SYGVKD.

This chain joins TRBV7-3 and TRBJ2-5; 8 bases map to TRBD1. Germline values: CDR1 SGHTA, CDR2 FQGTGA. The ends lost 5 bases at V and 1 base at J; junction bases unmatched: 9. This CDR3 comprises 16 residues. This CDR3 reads CASSPGQGRLQETQYF. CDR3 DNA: TGTGCCAGCAGCCCCGGACAGGGCAGACTCCAAGAGACCCAGTACTTC.